These 27 T cell receptor beta chains share one sample of origin, sequenced in a study of OX40 agonist ivuxolimab in advanced cancers. The protocol was immunoSEQ multiplex PCR, while the TCRdb copy is restricted to in-frame clones and leaves out a portion. Of more than 80,000 clones listed, around nine tenths are singletons. The sequences come from CD4+ or CD8+ T cells sorted from blood, collected in a trial of the OX40 agonist ivuxolimab. These receptors all stem from an adult with an advanced solid tumor such as melanoma, head and neck, liver or kidney cancer.

The V gene is TRBV18, the J gene TRBJ2-5; D not certain. Germline V lookup: CDR1 KGHSH, CDR2 LQKENI. V was clipped by 6 bases and J by 1 base, with 3 bases between them. The CDR3 is made up of 11 amino acids. The CDR3 DNA follows: TGTGCCAGCTCGGGCCAAGAGACCCAGTACTTC. Translation gives CASSGQETQYF. Together with reference TRBV18 and TRBJ2-5, the CDR3 gives the full variable domain: NAGVMQNPRHLVRRRGQEARLRCSPMKGHSHVYWYRQLPEEGLKFMVYLQKENIIDESGMPKERFSAEFPKEGPSILRIQQVVRGDSAAYFCASSGQETQYFGPGTRLLVL.

The chain uses TRBV19 and TRBJ1-6; no clear D gene. Germline V gives CDR1 LNHDA, CDR2 SQIVND (reference sequence). V lost 9 bases to trimming and J lost 0 bases, with 9 bases between them. This CDR3 is built from 14 residues. The CDR3, as DNA: TGTGCCAGCAGGCAAAACTCCTATAATTCACCCCTCCACTTT. This sequence encodes CASRQNSYNSPLHF.

The rearrangement uses TRBV7-2 and TRBJ2-2; D is unclear. V was clipped by 3 bases and J by 6 bases, with 11 bases between them. Germline CDR1 reads SGHTA; CDR2 reads FQGNSA. The CDR3 covers 14 residues. As DNA, the CDR3 is TGTGCCAGCAGCTTTGGACGCCGGCCCGGGGAGCTGTTTTTT. Translated, it gives CASSFGRRPGELFF.

The chain has TRBV2 and TRBJ1-6, with D possibly being TRBD1 (5 bases). CDR3 length: 14 residues. Trimming pared 1 base from V and 8 bases from J, leaving 9 bases between. From germline, CDR1 is SNHLY and CDR2 FYNNEI. The CDR3 protein is CASSEEGIYSPLHF. CDR3 DNA sequence: TGTGCCAGCAGTGAAGAGGGGATTTATTCACCCCTCCACTTT.

The chain has TRBV6-1 and TRBJ1-2; TRBD1 matches at 7 bases. This CDR3 comprises 14 residues. Germline assignment: CDR1 MNHNS and CDR2 SASEGT. After removal of 2 bases from V and 7 bases from J, the junction contained 7 bases not matched to a gene. The CDR3 reads CASSEIGRGGGYTF. For the CDR3, the DNA is TGTGCCAGCAGTGAAATTGGCAGGGGGGGTGGCTACACCTTC.

This chain connects TRBV5-1 to TRBJ2-7; D might be TRBD1 (5 bases). Germline lookup yields CDR1 SGHRS and CDR2 YFSETQ. The CDR3 runs to 15 residues. The V end lost 4 bases, the J end lost 0 bases, and 14 bases lay between the germline ends. The CDR3 DNA reads as TGCGCCAGCAGCGGGGATTCGACAGTCTCCTACGAGCAGTACTTC. Its translation: CASSGDSTVSYEQYF.

This chain connects TRBV7-3 to TRBJ1-2, with D perhaps TRBD1 (6 bases). The CDR3 runs 11 residues. Trimming cost V 9 bases and J 5 bases, with 10 bases left between them. Germline CDR1 and CDR2: SGHTA and FQGTGA. This CDR3 is CARLTGYGYTF. The DNA of the CDR3 is TGTGCCAGACTCACAGGGTATGGCTACACCTTC. The complete variable domain, with remaining parts taken from reference TRBV7-3 and TRBJ1-2, reads GAGVSQTPSNKVTEKGKYVELRCDPISGHTALYWYRQSLGQGPEFLIYFQGTGAADDSGLPNDRFFAVRPEGSVSTLKIQRTERGDSAVYLCARLTGYGYTFGSGTRLTVV.

This sequence joins TRBV21-1 and TRBJ1-5; TRBD1, the D gene given by the table, was not confirmed from the DNA. TRBV21-1 is labeled a pseudogene. The CDR3 loop spans 15 amino acids. The CDR3 sequence: CASSKKRTDNQPQHF. The CDR3 DNA is TGTGCCAGCAGCAAAAAAAGGACAGACAATCAGCCCCAGCATTTT.

This clone is termed medium-sized. The J gene is TRBJ2-7, the V gene TRBV4-2, with D maybe TRBD2 (6 bases). CDR1 and CDR2 (germline): LGHNA, YNFKEQ. Between the trimmed V and J ends, which lost 0 bases and 1 base, there was a span of 16 bases. This CDR3 contains 17 residues. CDR3 DNA sequence: TGTGCCAGCAGCCAAGACCCCAGGGCGGGGAGGTCCTACGAGCAGTACTTC. Its protein is CASSQDPRAGRSYEQYF.

The CDR3 bases are TGTGCCAGCAGCAAACAGGGGGCCAGGTCCAATGAGCAGTTCTTC. It codes for CASSKQGARSNEQFF. The chain employs TRBV21-1 and TRBJ2-1; TRBD1 reflects the table's D call only, with no check against the DNA. TRBV21-1 is a recognized pseudogene. This CDR3 comprises 15 residues.

This chain links TRBV10-3 with TRBJ2-1; weak D call: TRBD1 (5 bases). Germline V CDR1 and CDR2: ENHRY, SYGVKD. This CDR3 is 15 amino acids long. V was pared by 0 bases and J by 7 bases, with 13 bases between. DNA of the CDR3: TGTGCCATCAGTGAGTCGCGAGCTACAGGTAATGAGCAGTTCTTC. This sequence encodes CAISESRATGNEQFF.

The V and J genes are TRBV6-5 and TRBJ2-5, with no clear D. Germline values: CDR1 MNHEY, CDR2 SVGAGI. With 0 bases removed from V and 5 bases from J, the gap between germline ends came to 7 bases. The CDR3 spans 13 residues. In DNA, the CDR3 is TGTGCCAGCAGTTACTCGGCCGGGGAGACCCAGTACTTC. Translating gives CASSYSAGETQYF.

The rearrangement uses TRBV5-3 and TRBJ2-3; 10 nucleotides match TRBD2. TRBV5-3 is an open reading frame, and its role is uncertain. The CDR3 totals 17 residues. J lost 4 bases, V lost 6 bases, and 14 bases had no gene match. The CDR3 here is CARIEKRASGSPDTQYF. DNA of the CDR3: TGTGCCAGAATCGAAAAAAGGGCTAGCGGGAGCCCAGATACGCAGTATTTT.

J is TRBJ1-1 and V is TRBV18, with TRBD1 identical over 11 bases. CDR3 length: 13 residues. The V segment lost 3 bases and the J segment 10 bases; nucleotides outside the gene matches: 4. Germline CDR1 KGHSH, CDR2 LQKENI. Written as DNA, the CDR3 is TGTGCCAGCTCACCGGGGACAGGGGGGGGAGCTTTCTTT. Amino acids: CASSPGTGGGAFF.

The chain couples TRBV10-3 to TRBJ1-4; D remains unclear. CDR1 is ENHRY, CDR2 SYGVKD, per germline. This CDR3 is built from 13 residues. The ends were cut back, 2 bases at V and 10 bases at J, with 11 bases in the middle. The chain's CDR3 is CAISEEDGGKLFF. The DNA of the CDR3 is TGTGCCATCAGTGAGGAGGACGGTGGAAAACTGTTTTTT.

The CDR3 loop reads CSARGPREQFF. The CDR3 nucleotides are TGCAGTGCTAGAGGTCCCCGGGAGCAGTTCTTC. The chain carries TRBV20-1 and TRBJ2-1, with D unclear. Germline CDR1 DFQATT, CDR2 SNEGSKA (reference sequence). The CDR3 spans 11 residues. The V gene lost 1 base and the J gene lost 10 bases, with 8 bases spanning the gap.

The rearrangement uses TRBV6-5 and TRBJ2-1; D is undetermined. V lost 1 base, J lost 6 bases, and 4 bases lay in between. The germline V gene encodes CDR1 MNHEY and CDR2 SVGAGI. The CDR3 is made up of 12 amino acids. CDR3 in amino acids: CASSYLTNEQFF. The CDR3 DNA sequence: TGTGCCAGCAGTTACTTGACCAATGAGCAGTTCTTC.

The genes are TRBV9 and TRBJ2-2, with D possibly called TRBD1 or TRBD2 (6 bases each). Germline V CDR1 and CDR2: SGDLS, YYNGEE. The CDR3 is 17 amino acids. Trimming removed 4 bases at V and 6 bases at J, with 22 bases between. CDR3 in amino acids: CASSPSRRGTLSGELFF. CDR3 sequence (DNA): TGTGCCAGCAGCCCCTCGAGGAGGGGGACTTTATCCGGGGAGCTGTTTTTT.

V is TRBV11-2 and J is TRBJ2-5, with no clear D. The V and J ends lost 3 bases and 5 bases respectively, with 13 bases between them. CDR3 length equals 14 residues. Per germline, CDR1 SGHAT and CDR2 FQNNGV. CDR3 coding DNA: TGTGCCAGCAGCTTCAGTGGACGTCACGAGACCCAGTACTTC. Translation gives CASSFSGRHETQYF.

V and J are TRBV7-2 and TRBJ1-2; D possibly corresponds to TRBD1 (6 bases). The CDR3 has 13 amino acids. Germline CDR1 SGHTA, CDR2 FQGNSA. V was clipped by 5 bases and J by 4 bases, with 11 bases between them. CDR3 protein: CASSGGGSYGYTF. The CDR3 DNA sequence: TGTGCCAGCAGCGGGGGCGGGAGCTATGGCTACACCTTC.

The V call is TRBV7-2, the J call TRBJ2-5, with no clear D. The CDR3 is made up of 11 amino acids. V lost 3 bases and J lost 4, with 3 bases in between. Germline V gives CDR1 SGHTA, CDR2 FQGNSA. Here the CDR3 DNA reads TGTGCCAGCAGCTTGACAGAGACCCAGTACTTC. This translates into CASSLTETQYF.

This clone has a single count. Within the sample, other DNA sequences also encode this same CDR3. V gene TRBV18 combines with J gene TRBJ2-5, with 10 positions matching TRBD1. The CDR3 sequence is 13 residues long. J lost 5 bases, V lost 3 bases, and 0 bases had no gene match. Germline CDR1 KGHSH, CDR2 LQKENI. CDR3 bases: TGTGCCAGCTCACCGGGACAGGGGGAGACCCAGTACTTC. It translates to CASSPGQGETQYF.

V usage is TRBV6-1 and J usage is TRBJ1-1; maybe TRBD1 (5 bases). Germline V gene data show CDR1 as MNHNS and CDR2 as SASEGT. The ends were cut back, 4 bases at V and 4 bases at J, with 16 bases in the middle. This CDR3 has 15 residues. In DNA, the CDR3 is TGTGCCAGCAGTGTAAAAAGGGGTCTGGGCACTGAAGCTTTCTTT. Residues: CASSVKRGLGTEAFF.

This chain uses TRBV9 with TRBJ2-1, with D perhaps given as TRBD1 or TRBD2 (5 bases each). The germline V gene has CDR1 SGDLS and CDR2 YYNGEE. The CDR3 contains 15 residues. Trimming left V 6 bases short and J 5 bases short, with 18 bases between. The CDR3 sequence is CASTIGGGWDNEQFF. CDR3 coding DNA: TGTGCCAGCACGATAGGTGGGGGTTGGGACAATGAGCAGTTCTTC. Filled out from reference TRBV9 and TRBJ2-1, the complete variable domain reads DSGVTQTPKHLITATGQRVTLRCSPRSGDLSVYWYQQSLDQGLQFLIQYYNGEERAKGNILERFSAQQFPDLHSELNLSSLELGDSALYFCASTIGGGWDNEQFFGPGTRLTVL.

The V call is TRBV6-5, the J call TRBJ1-5; TRBD1 matches at 10 bases. This CDR3 is built from 15 residues. The V segment lost 6 bases and the J segment 7 bases; nucleotides outside the gene matches: 9. CDR1 is MNHEY, CDR2 SVGAGI, per germline. CDR3 amino acids: CASRGGGTGDQPQHF. Written as DNA, the CDR3 is TGTGCCAGCAGGGGAGGCGGGACAGGGGACCAGCCCCAGCATTTT.

The gene calls are TRBV30 and TRBJ1-2, with 9 bases fitting TRBD1. CDR1 is GTSNPN and CDR2 is SVGIG in the germline V gene (reference sequence). V shed 4 bases, J shed 5 bases, and the junction held 5 bases outside the gene matches. The CDR3 consists of 13 residues. As DNA, the CDR3 is TGTGCCTGGATTCCGACAGGGGGGTATGGCTACACCTTC. Its protein is CAWIPTGGYGYTF.

The V and J genes are TRBV5-8 and TRBJ2-3; D possibly corresponds to TRBD1 (5 bases). The length of the CDR3 is 13 residues. Germline V gene sequence: CDR1 SGHTS, CDR2 YDEGEE. V shed 4 bases and J shed 3 bases, with 9 bases lying between them. Written as DNA, the CDR3 is TGTGCCAGCAGCGGCAGGGTAACAGATACGCAGTATTTT. Its translation: CASSGRVTDTQYF.